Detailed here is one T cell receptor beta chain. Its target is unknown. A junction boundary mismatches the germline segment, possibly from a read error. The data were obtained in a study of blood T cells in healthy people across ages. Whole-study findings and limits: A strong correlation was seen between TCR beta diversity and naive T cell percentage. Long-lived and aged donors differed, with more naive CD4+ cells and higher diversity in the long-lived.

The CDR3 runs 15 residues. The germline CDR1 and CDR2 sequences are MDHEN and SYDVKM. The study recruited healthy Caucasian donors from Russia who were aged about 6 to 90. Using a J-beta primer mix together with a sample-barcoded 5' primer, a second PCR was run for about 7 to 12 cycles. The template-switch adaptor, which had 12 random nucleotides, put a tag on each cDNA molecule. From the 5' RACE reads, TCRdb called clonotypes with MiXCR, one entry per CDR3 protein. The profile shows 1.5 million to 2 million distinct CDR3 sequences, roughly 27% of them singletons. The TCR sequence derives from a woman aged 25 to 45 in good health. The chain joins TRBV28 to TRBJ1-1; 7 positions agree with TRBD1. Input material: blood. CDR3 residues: CTSIQGGGRNTEAFF. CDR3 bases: TGTACCAGCATTCAGGGGGGGGGTCGGAACACTGAAGCTTTCTTT.